This paragraph covers one T cell receptor (beta chain) sequence. A read error may account for a junction end that differs from germline. Within the sample, other DNA sequences also encode this same CDR3. Original methodology: Reference gene primer amplification in the assay estimated nucleated cell counts. This table comes from immunoSEQ multiplex PCR, and its TCRdb copy is limited to in-frame clones, with some not included. V and J calls and clone size are those listed in that table; D and trimming were worked out from the DNA. The sample includes about 150,000 clones, 70% to 90% seen only once; the top ten take roughly 2.2%. The data belong to a study of blood T cell repertoires in COVID-19. Input material: peripheral blood. The receptor comes from a woman in her seventies with acute or convalescent COVID-19.

In DNA form, the CDR3 reads TGTGCCAGCAGTATAGGGACAGCGAATAACTATGGCTACACCTTC. It is translated as CASSIGTANNYGYTF. The rearrangement links TRBV19 to TRBJ1-2, with 7 bases that match TRBD1. Germline assignment: CDR1 LNHDA and CDR2 SQIVND (reference sequence). CDR3 length equals 15 residues.